The 10 T cell receptor beta chains below all came from one sample that was sequenced in a study of T-cell reconstitution after alpha-beta-depleted transplantation in children. Library preparation (for TCRbeta) was performed with unique molecular identifiers. TCRdb recomputed calls from the PCR reads with MiXCR, one row per CDR3 protein. The table records 700,000 or so distinct CDR3 sequences, roughly 14% of them present only once. The sample consisted of PBMCs, taken before TCRalphabeta/CD19-depleted stem cell transplant. These receptor sequences come from a girl aged 2 to 10 with congenital amegakaryocytic thrombocytopenia, due to receive a stem cell transplant.

This clonotype turned up a few times. The rearrangement links TRBV7-9 to TRBJ1-6; D gene uncertain. The CDR3 spans 14 residues. V shed 1 base and J shed 9 bases, with 10 bases lying between them. Germline values: CDR1 SEHNR, CDR2 FQNEAQ (reference sequence). CDR3 coding DNA: TGTGCCAGCAGCTTAGAGCCCGAGGGTTCACCCCTCCACTTT. It codes for CASSLEPEGSPLHF.

This clonotype was detected ten times or more. The chain's CDR3 is CSASRQSSTEAFF. The DNA of the CDR3 is TGCAGTGCTAGTCGGCAGTCCAGCACTGAAGCTTTCTTT. The chain has TRBV20-1 and TRBJ1-1; D is uncertain. The CDR3 length is 13 residues. Per the germline V gene, CDR1 is DFQATT and CDR2 is SNEGSKA (reference sequence). V shed 3 bases and J shed 4 bases, with 12 bases lying between them.

The V call is TRBV4-1, the J call TRBJ2-7, with 8 bases lining up with TRBD2. CDR1 and CDR2 from the germline V gene are MGHRA and YSYEKL. After removal of 5 bases from V and 4 bases from J, the junction contained 4 bases not matched to a gene. The CDR3 contains 13 residues. As DNA, the CDR3 is TGCGCCAGCAGCTTCTTAGCGGGGTACGAGCAGTACTTC. This encodes CASSFLAGYEQYF.

The rearrangement links TRBV7-6 to TRBJ2-5; D not resolved. CDR1 is SGHVS and CDR2 is FNYEAQ in the germline V gene. The V end was cut by 1 base, the J end by 1 base, with 10 bases between. This CDR3 has 15 residues. CDR3 in amino acids: CASSLVFSGQETQYF. The CDR3 nucleotides are TGTGCCAGCAGCTTAGTCTTCTCGGGCCAAGAGACCCAGTACTTC. Based on the CDR3 plus reference TRBV7-6 and TRBJ2-5, the full variable domain is GAGVSQSPRYKVTKRGQDVALRCDPISGHVSLYWYRQALGQGPEFLTYFNYEAQQDKSGLPNDRFSAERPEGSISTLTIQRTEQRDSAMYRCASSLVFSGQETQYFGPGTRLLVL.

The CDR3 nucleotides read TGTGCCAGCAGTTCCGGGAGTTTAGACTACACCTTC. As protein: CASSSGSLDYTF. The J gene is TRBJ1-2, the V gene TRBV27; D is uncertain. CDR3 size: 12 residues. Germline V lookup: CDR1 MNHEY, CDR2 SMNVEV (reference sequence). V lost 4 bases and J 10 bases, leaving 13 bases between the germline ends.

This clonotype was observed a handful of times. This chain joins TRBV29-1 and TRBJ2-1, with 16 bases identical to TRBD2. This CDR3 has 17 residues. Germline V gene data show CDR1 as SQVTM and CDR2 as ANQGSEA. The V gene end was trimmed by 4 bases and the J gene end by 7 bases; junction bases not matched to a gene: 10. The CDR3 nucleotides are TGCAGCGTTGGCCGGGGGACTAGCGGGAGGGCCGGAAATGAGCAGTTCTTC. This gives the protein CSVGRGTSGRAGNEQFF.

The rearrangement uses TRBV5-1 and TRBJ1-6; D is unresolved. V lost 0 bases, J lost 10 bases, and 11 bases lay in between. Germline CDR1 is SGHRS and CDR2 is YFSETQ. The CDR3 sequence is 14 residues long. CDR3 region: CASSLDGLLSPLHF. CDR3 coding DNA: TGCGCCAGCAGCTTGGATGGTTTGTTGTCACCCCTCCACTTT.

This clonotype came up many times. The J gene is TRBJ2-7, the V gene TRBV12-3 or TRBV12-4; 13 bases fit TRBD2. The V gene end was trimmed by 1 base and the J gene end by 6 bases; junction bases not matched to a gene: 3. This CDR3 is 15 amino acids long. The CDR3: CASSLGLAGGGEQYF. The CDR3 DNA sequence: TGTGCCAGCAGTTTAGGACTAGCGGGAGGTGGCGAGCAGTACTTC.

This clonotype turned up a few times. The chain uses TRBV20-1 and TRBJ2-5; D not resolved. CDR1 and CDR2 (germline): DFQATT, SNEGSKA (reference sequence). V lost 1 base, J lost 2 bases, and 11 bases lay in between. The CDR3 spans 14 residues. The CDR3 sequence is CSARVPFGQETQYF. Here the CDR3 DNA reads TGCAGTGCTAGAGTTCCGTTCGGTCAAGAGACCCAGTACTTC.

This clonotype occurred many times. The chain employs TRBV12-3 or TRBV12-4 and TRBJ2-5, with D unclear. The CDR3 runs 13 residues. The ends were cut back, 8 bases at V and 7 bases at J, with 17 bases in the middle. CDR3 protein: CASRHRTQRTQYF. In DNA form, the CDR3 reads TGTGCCAGCCGGCACCGTACCCAACGGACCCAGTACTTC.